The text below deals with one T cell receptor beta chain. Its antigen is unknown. In the PCR, 60 Vbeta and 13 Jbeta primers were used. Clones were sequenced by immunoSEQ multiplex PCR, and TCRdb holds only the in-frame ones, with some missing. In the table there are about 170,000 clones, around 85% of which are singletons. The data are from a study of cytomegalovirus exposure and HLA in healthy donors. Overall study results and limits: Rare TCR sequences dominated, though some public TCRs recurred in many donors.

The receptor comes from a boy aged 2-9 years in good health and CMV-seronegative. Sequencing was carried out using PBMCs.

The CDR3 loop reads CAISARVQEKLFF. The CDR3 nucleotides read TGTGCCATCAGTGCCCGGGTGCAAGAAAAACTGTTTTTT. The chain carries TRBV10-3 and TRBJ1-4; D gene uncertain. Germline CDR1 reads ENHRY; CDR2 reads SYGVKD. This CDR3 has 13 residues. Between the trimmed V and J ends, which lost 4 bases and 8 bases, there was a span of 11 bases.